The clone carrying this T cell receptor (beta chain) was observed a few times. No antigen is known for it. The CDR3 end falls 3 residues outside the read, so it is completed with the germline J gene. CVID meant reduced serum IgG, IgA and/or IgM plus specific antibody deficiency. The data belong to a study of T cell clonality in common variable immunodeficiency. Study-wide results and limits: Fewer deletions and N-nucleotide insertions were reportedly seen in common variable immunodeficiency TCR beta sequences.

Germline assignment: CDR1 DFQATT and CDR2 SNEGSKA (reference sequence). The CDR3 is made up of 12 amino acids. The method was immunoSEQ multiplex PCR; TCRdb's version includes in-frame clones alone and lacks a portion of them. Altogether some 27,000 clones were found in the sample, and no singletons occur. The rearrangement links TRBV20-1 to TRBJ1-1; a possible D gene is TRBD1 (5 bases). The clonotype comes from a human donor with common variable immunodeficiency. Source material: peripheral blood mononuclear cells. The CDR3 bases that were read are TGCAGTGCTAAGGGGAGGAGACTCGAA. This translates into CSAKGRRLE. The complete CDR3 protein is CSAKGRRLEAFF.